Presented here are 30 T cell receptor beta chains from one specimen sequenced in a study of blood T cell repertoires in COVID-19. Measured with immunoSEQ multiplex PCR; TCRdb has only the in-frame clones, and not every one. The sample gives 150,000 to 200,000 clones, approximately 91% of which show up once; roughly 4.5% is in the top ten. Sequenced sample: peripheral blood. These receptor sequences come from a man aged 18 to 30 with COVID-19, enrolled during active disease.

As regards this clone: The sample carries other DNA sequences with the same CDR3. The chain recombines TRBV4-3 with TRBJ1-5; D not resolved. Germline V gene lookup returns CDR1 LGHNA and CDR2 YSLEER. V lost 1 base and J 1 base, leaving 5 bases between the germline ends. The CDR3 contains 14 residues. The CDR3, as DNA: TGCGCCAGCAGCCAAGGAGTAAGCAATCAGCCCCAGCATTTT. Protein product: CASSQGVSNQPQHF.

This chain links TRBV27 with TRBJ2-2; D uncertain. Trimming cost V 2 bases and J 0 bases, with 7 bases left between them. The CDR3 is made up of 15 amino acids. Germline V gives CDR1 MNHEY, CDR2 SMNVEV (reference sequence). CDR3 nucleotide sequence: TGTGCCAGCAGTTTACGGTTCACGAACACCGGGGAGCTGTTTTTT. It is translated as CASSLRFTNTGELFF.

The chain combines TRBV30 with TRBJ1-3, with 11 bases fitting TRBD1. CDR3 length: 16 amino acids. V lost 0 bases and J lost 4; bases outside the gene matches: 5. CDR1 is GTSNPN, CDR2 SVGIG, per germline (reference sequence). CDR3: CAWSVDRGQGGNTIYF. Here the CDR3 DNA reads TGTGCCTGGAGTGTGGACAGGGGGCAAGGAGGAAACACCATATATTTT.

This chain links TRBV3-1 (or the pseudogene TRBV3-2) with TRBJ2-5, with a weak D call TRBD2 (6 bases). The germline V and J ends were trimmed by 0 bases and 6 bases, with 11 bases remaining between them. CDR1 and CDR2 (germline): LGHDT, YNNKEL (reference sequence). CDR3 length: 14 amino acids. The CDR3: CASSQDSGKKTQYF. The CDR3 nucleotides read TGTGCCAGCAGCCAAGATAGCGGTAAGAAGACCCAGTACTTC.

The genes are TRBV28 and TRBJ2-5, with TRBD2 matching over 7 bases. The trim removed 6 bases at V and 5 bases at J, leaving 12 bases unmatched. CDR1 and CDR2 from the germline V gene are MDHEN and SYDVKM. The CDR3 runs to 15 residues. CDR3 sequence reads: CASSTPRAGAETQYF. For the CDR3, the DNA is TGTGCCAGCAGCACTCCTAGGGCGGGAGCGGAGACCCAGTACTTC.

The rearrangement links TRBV3-1 (or the pseudogene TRBV3-2) to TRBJ2-5, with D perhaps matching TRBD1 (5 bases). From germline, CDR1 is LGHDT and CDR2 YNNKEL (reference sequence). This CDR3 comprises 13 residues. The V gene lost 2 bases and the J gene lost 5 bases, with 9 bases spanning the gap. CDR3 DNA: TGTGCCAGCAGCCAAAGGGGTATGGAGACCCAGTACTTC. It yields the protein CASSQRGMETQYF.

This clone was detected only once. The V and J genes are TRBV18 and TRBJ1-1, with D maybe TRBD1 (6 bases). CDR1 and CDR2 (germline): KGHSH, LQKENI. The CDR3 sequence is 16 residues long. V lost 4 bases to trimming and J lost 1 base, with 16 bases between them. The CDR3 nucleotides read TGTGCCAGCTCACTAAACCCGGGAGGGGGGAACACTGAAGCTTTCTTT. Amino acids: CASSLNPGGGNTEAFF.

The chain combines TRBV18 with TRBJ2-7; TRBD2 matches 7 bases. This CDR3 is built from 15 residues. The germline gives CDR1 KGHSH, CDR2 LQKENI. V lost 4 bases and J lost 3; bases outside the gene matches: 9. CDR3 residues: CASSRGGGLNYEQYF. The CDR3 DNA follows: TGTGCCAGCTCACGCGGGGGAGGTCTCAACTACGAGCAGTACTTC.

The chain combines TRBV7-8 with TRBJ1-1; 7 bases line up with TRBD1. This CDR3 comprises 15 residues. Trimming at V came to 5 bases and at J to 5 bases, leaving 11 bases not matched to a gene. Looked up from germline, CDR1 is SGHVS and CDR2 is FQNEAQ. The CDR3 sequence: CASSLRRGLGTEAFF. The CDR3 DNA reads as TGTGCCAGCAGCCTAAGGAGGGGGCTCGGAACTGAAGCTTTCTTT.

The genes are TRBV2 and TRBJ1-2; D ambiguous. CDR1 SNHLY and CDR2 FYNNEI come from the germline V gene. The CDR3 has 8 amino acids. Trimming stripped 5 bases from V and 13 bases from J, with 5 bases between. This chain's CDR3 is CASSPLTF. CDR3 in DNA: TGTGCCAGCAGTCCCCTCACCTTC.

In DNA form, the CDR3 reads TGCGCCAGCAGCGCCTACCCTCGACAGGGGGCGGCCAAAAACATTCAGTACTTC. Protein: CASSAYPRQGAAKNIQYF. V gene TRBV5-1 combines with J gene TRBJ2-4; TRBD1 matches 10 bases. The germline gives CDR1 SGHRS, CDR2 YFSETQ. The V segment lost 4 bases and the J segment 1 base; nucleotides outside the gene matches: 11. CDR3 length equals 18 residues.

This CDR3 reads CASSVMATANEQFF. The CDR3, as DNA: TGTGCCAGCAGCGTAATGGCCACAGCCAATGAGCAGTTCTTC. V is TRBV9 and J is TRBJ2-1; D gene ambiguous. The CDR3 has 14 amino acids. Germline-derived CDR1 and CDR2 are SGDLS and YYNGEE. Trimming left V 1 base short and J 6 bases short, with 11 bases between.

This chain links TRBV9 with TRBJ2-1; D perhaps matches TRBD2 (6 bases). There are 16 residues in the CDR3. The ends were cut back, 0 bases at V and 0 bases at J, with 10 bases in the middle. Germline V gives CDR1 SGDLS, CDR2 YYNGEE. CDR3 loop: CASSVDAGSSYNEQFF. CDR3 sequence (DNA): TGTGCCAGCAGCGTAGACGCGGGGAGCTCCTACAATGAGCAGTTCTTC.

This chain uses TRBV5-1 with TRBJ2-6, with 9 bases that match TRBD1. V shed 0 bases, J shed 0 bases, and the junction held 7 bases outside the gene matches. CDR3 length equals 19 residues. CDR1 SGHRS and CDR2 YFSETQ come from the germline V gene. CDR3 protein: CASSLVFGGQGSGANVLTF. For the CDR3, the DNA is TGCGCCAGCAGCTTGGTCTTTGGGGGACAGGGCTCTGGGGCCAACGTCCTGACTTTC.

Details on this clone: A read error may account for a junction end that differs from germline. J is TRBJ2-7 and V is TRBV28; 8 nucleotides line up with TRBD1. The CDR3 covers 12 residues. Germline loops: CDR1 MDHEN, CDR2 SYDVKM. CDR3 nucleotides: TGTGCCAGCAGTTTACAGACAGGGGTCTGGAACTTC. Amino acid sequence: CASSLQTGVWNF.

The gene calls are TRBV11-3 and TRBJ2-1; 7 positions match TRBD2. J gave up 9 bases and V 5 bases, and 7 bases lay outside the gene matches. Germline V lookup: CDR1 SGHNT, CDR2 YENEEA. The CDR3 is 13 residues long. As DNA, the CDR3 is TGTGCCAGCAGCCCCTGGGGGAGGGGTGAGCAGTTCTTC. As protein: CASSPWGRGEQFF.

This clone was counted once. CDR3 loop: CASSPRQGTDYGYTF. The DNA of the CDR3 is TGTGCCAGCAGCCCCCGACAGGGGACGGACTATGGCTACACCTTC. This chain uses TRBV7-9 with TRBJ1-2, with TRBD1 matching over 8 bases. The CDR3 has 15 amino acids. V shed 5 bases and J 3 bases; nucleotides not matched to a gene: 8. Germline V CDR1 and CDR2: SEHNR, FQNEAQ (reference sequence). The full variable domain, its missing parts supplied by reference TRBV7-9 and TRBJ1-2, is DTGVSQNPRHKITKRGQNVTFRCDPISEHNRLYWYRQTLGQGPEFLTYFQNEAQLEKSRLLSDRFSAERPKGSFSTLEIQRTEQGDSAMYLCASSPRQGTDYGYTFGSGTRLTVV.

The gene calls are TRBV11-2 and TRBJ2-7; a possible D gene is TRBD1 (5 bases). V was pared by 3 bases and J by 2 bases, with 11 bases between. The CDR3 is 14 residues long. The germline V gene has CDR1 SGHAT and CDR2 FQNNGV. The CDR3 DNA reads as TGTGCCAGCAGCTTGGGGCGGTGGGCCTACGAGCAGTACTTC. It specifies CASSLGRWAYEQYF.

The V gene is TRBV9, the J gene TRBJ2-3, with TRBD2 matching 8 bases. With 6 bases clipped from V and 4 bases from J, the junction kept 10 bases outside the gene matches. CDR3 length equals 15 residues. Germline V CDR1 and CDR2: SGDLS, YYNGEE. CDR3: CASNFRGRGADTQYF. In nucleotides, the CDR3 is TGTGCCAGCAACTTCCGGGGGCGGGGGGCAGATACGCAGTATTTT.

V usage is TRBV18 and J usage is TRBJ1-2; D gene ambiguous. CDR1 is KGHSH and CDR2 is LQKENI in the germline V gene. The length of the CDR3 is 13 residues. V gave up 6 bases and J gave up 7 bases, with 15 bases separating them. CDR3 amino acids: CASSGPLYGGYTF. In DNA, the CDR3 is TGTGCCAGCTCGGGCCCCCTCTATGGTGGCTACACCTTC.

The gene calls are TRBV4-3 and TRBJ2-2, with TRBD2 matching 9 bases. In germline, CDR1 is LGHNA, CDR2 YSLEER. The CDR3 totals 17 residues. The V segment lost 4 bases and the J segment 1 base; nucleotides outside the gene matches: 7. The CDR3 here is CASSRGAAGGNTGELFF. CDR3 in DNA: TGCGCCAGCAGCCGAGGCGCAGCGGGAGGGAACACCGGGGAGCTGTTTTTT.

This chain connects TRBV5-6 to TRBJ2-7; D is possibly TRBD2 (6 bases). This CDR3 region has 12 residues. Germline CDR1 reads SGHDT; CDR2 reads YYEEEE. V lost 3 bases to trimming and J lost 5 bases, with 9 bases between them. CDR3 residues: CASSYGSHEQYF. The CDR3 coding sequence is TGTGCCAGCAGCTACGGGAGCCACGAGCAGTACTTC.

The rearrangement joins TRBV18 to TRBJ1-5; 7 positions match TRBD1. With V trimmed by 3 bases and J by 6 bases, 2 bases remained unmatched. The CDR3 runs 13 residues. Germline V lookup: CDR1 KGHSH, CDR2 LQKENI. The CDR3 loop reads CASSPTGVQPQHF. Here the CDR3 DNA reads TGTGCCAGCTCACCTACAGGGGTTCAGCCCCAGCATTTT.

The chain couples TRBV7-9 to TRBJ1-6, with TRBD1 matching over 8 bases. Looked up from germline, CDR1 is SEHNR and CDR2 is FQNEAQ (reference sequence). This CDR3 is built from 17 residues. Trimming cost V 5 bases and J 0 bases; bases outside gene matches: 6. CDR3: CASSRGQGASYNSPLHF. CDR3 DNA: TGTGCCAGCAGCCGGGGCCAGGGGGCCTCCTATAATTCACCCCTCCACTTT. Together with reference TRBV7-9 and TRBJ1-6, the CDR3 gives the full variable domain: DTGVSQNPRHKITKRGQNVTFRCDPISEHNRLYWYRQTLGQGPEFLTYFQNEAQLEKSRLLSDRFSAERPKGSFSTLEIQRTEQGDSAMYLCASSRGQGASYNSPLHFGNGTRLTVT.

The gene calls are TRBV12-3 or TRBV12-4 and TRBJ1-3, with unresolved D. The CDR3 is 13 residues long. V lost 2 bases, J lost 5 bases, and 7 bases lay in between. The CDR3 reads CASSLLARNTIYF. CDR3 bases: TGTGCCAGCAGTTTATTAGCCAGAAACACCATATATTTT.

J is TRBJ2-2 and V is TRBV4-3, with 7 bases lining up with TRBD1. V gave up 1 base and J gave up 6 bases; unmatched junction bases: 5. Germline CDR1 reads LGHNA; CDR2 reads YSLEER. The CDR3 runs 15 residues. For the CDR3, the DNA is TGCGCCAGCAGCCAAGTGGGGACAGCCGCCGGGGAGCTGTTTTTT. This translates into CASSQVGTAAGELFF.

This clone appeared once. The V gene is TRBV6-5, the J gene TRBJ1-6; 7 nucleotides align to TRBD1. Trimming cost V 6 bases and J 8 bases; bases outside gene matches: 10. Per germline, CDR1 MNHEY and CDR2 SVGAGI. This CDR3 has 15 residues. The CDR3 nucleotides are TGTGCCAGCAGCCTGAAGGGGGCGCGATATTCACCCCTCCACTTT. Encoded protein: CASSLKGARYSPLHF.

V is TRBV6-1 and J is TRBJ2-7; 11 positions match TRBD2. This CDR3 is built from 21 residues. CDR1 and CDR2 (germline): MNHNS, SASEGT. J lost 3 bases, V lost 1 base, and 20 bases had no gene match. CDR3 DNA sequence: TGTGCCAGCAGTGAAGACCTTGTATGGACACTGGGACTAGCGGTACTCTACGAGCAGTACTTC. The encoded protein is CASSEDLVWTLGLAVLYEQYF.

The rearrangement links TRBV24-1 to TRBJ1-2, with TRBD1 identical over 7 bases. CDR3 length: 17 amino acids. V trimming: 6 bases; J trimming: 4 bases; junction bases outside the gene matches: 16. CDR1 is KGHDR and CDR2 is SFDVKD in the germline V gene. CDR3 sequence reads: CATSLTPLTGSGYGYTF. The CDR3 coding sequence is TGTGCCACCAGTCTAACCCCCCTGACAGGGTCGGGCTATGGCTACACCTTC.

This clone was recorded once. The genes are TRBV13 and TRBJ1-3; D is perhaps TRBD1 (5 bases). CDR1 and CDR2 (germline): PRHDT, FYEKMQ (reference sequence). Trimming cost V 5 bases and J 4 bases, with 18 bases left between them. This CDR3 spans 16 amino acids. The CDR3 loop is CASSIPGDYSGNTIYF. The CDR3 nucleotides are TGTGCCAGCAGCATCCCGGGGGATTACTCGGGAAACACCATATATTTT.